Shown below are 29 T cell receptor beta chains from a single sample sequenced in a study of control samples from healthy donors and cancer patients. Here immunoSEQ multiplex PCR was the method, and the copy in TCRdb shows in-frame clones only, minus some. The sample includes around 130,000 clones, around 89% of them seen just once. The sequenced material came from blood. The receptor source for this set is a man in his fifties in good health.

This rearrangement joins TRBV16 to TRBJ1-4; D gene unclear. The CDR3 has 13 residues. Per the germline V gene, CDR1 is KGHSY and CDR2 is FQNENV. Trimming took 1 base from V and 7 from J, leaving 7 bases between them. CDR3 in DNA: TGTGCCAGCAGCCAATTTTTGGGTGAAAAACTGTTTTTT. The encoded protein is CASSQFLGEKLFF.

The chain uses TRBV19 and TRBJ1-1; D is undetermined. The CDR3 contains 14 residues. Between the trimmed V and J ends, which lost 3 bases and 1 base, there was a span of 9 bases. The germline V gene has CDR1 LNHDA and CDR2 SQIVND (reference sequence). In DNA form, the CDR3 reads TGTGCCAGTAGTATGAGACGTCCGAACACTGAAGCTTTCTTT. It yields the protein CASSMRRPNTEAFF. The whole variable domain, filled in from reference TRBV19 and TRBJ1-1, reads DGGITQSPKYLFRKEGQNVTLSCEQNLNHDAMYWYRQDPGQGLRLIYYSQIVNDFQKGDIAEGYSVSREKKESFPLTVTSAQKNPTAFYLCASSMRRPNTEAFFGQGTRLTVV.

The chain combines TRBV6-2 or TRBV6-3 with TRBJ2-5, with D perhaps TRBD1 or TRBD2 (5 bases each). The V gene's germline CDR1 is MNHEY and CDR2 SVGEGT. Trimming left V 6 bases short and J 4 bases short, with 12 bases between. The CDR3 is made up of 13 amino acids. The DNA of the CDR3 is TGTGCCAGCAGCCCCACGGGGCGAGAGACCCAGTACTTC. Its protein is CASSPTGRETQYF.

CDR3 sequence (DNA): TGTGCCAGCAGCTCCGGGGGGATTCTTAACTATGGCTACACCTTC. The encoded protein is CASSSGGILNYGYTF. The chain has TRBV11-2 and TRBJ1-2; the D gene is possibly TRBD1 (5 bases). CDR1 and CDR2 (germline): SGHAT, FQNNGV. This CDR3 has 15 residues. Trimming removed 4 bases at V and 1 base at J, with 13 bases between.

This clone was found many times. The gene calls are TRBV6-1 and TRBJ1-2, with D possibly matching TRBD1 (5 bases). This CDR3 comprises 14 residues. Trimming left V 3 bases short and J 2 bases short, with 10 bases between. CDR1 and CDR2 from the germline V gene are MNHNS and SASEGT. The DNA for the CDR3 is TGTGCCAGCAGTGACAGGGTACAGAACTATGGCTACACCTTC. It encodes CASSDRVQNYGYTF.

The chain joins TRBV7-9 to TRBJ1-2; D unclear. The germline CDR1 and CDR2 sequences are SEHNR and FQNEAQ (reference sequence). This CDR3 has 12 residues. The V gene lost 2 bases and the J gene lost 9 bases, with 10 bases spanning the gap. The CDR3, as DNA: TGTGCCAGCAGCTTAACGGGAGGAAGCTACACCTTC. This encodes CASSLTGGSYTF.

In DNA, the CDR3 is TGTGCCTGGAGTCTCTCAAGGGATCAGCCCCAGCATTTT. Protein sequence: CAWSLSRDQPQHF. This chain uses TRBV30 with TRBJ1-5, with D hard to call. CDR1 is GTSNPN and CDR2 is SVGIG in the germline V gene (reference sequence). V was cut by 2 bases and J by 5 bases, with 10 bases left in between. This CDR3 comprises 13 residues.

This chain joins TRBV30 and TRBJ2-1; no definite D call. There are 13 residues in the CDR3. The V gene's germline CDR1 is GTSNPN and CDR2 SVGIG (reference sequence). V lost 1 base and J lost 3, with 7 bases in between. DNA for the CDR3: TGTGCCTGGAGTGGCAAACTCTACAATGAGCAGTTCTTC. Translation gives CAWSGKLYNEQFF.

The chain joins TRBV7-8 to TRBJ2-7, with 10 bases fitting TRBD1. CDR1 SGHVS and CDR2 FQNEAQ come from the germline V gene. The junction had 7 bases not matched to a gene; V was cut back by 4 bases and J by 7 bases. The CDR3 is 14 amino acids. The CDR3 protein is CASSSPGQGKEQYF. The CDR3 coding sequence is TGTGCCAGCAGCTCTCCGGGACAGGGGAAAGAGCAGTACTTC.

This CDR3 reads CASSLGPVGSETQYF. The CDR3 bases are TGTGCCAGCAGCTTAGGCCCGGTGGGTTCGGAGACCCAGTACTTC. J is TRBJ2-5 and V is TRBV7-2; D ambiguous. The CDR3 contains 15 residues. Trimming left V 1 base short and J 5 bases short, with 14 bases between. Germline V lookup: CDR1 SGHTA, CDR2 FQGNSA.

The CDR3 spells CASSFRDRGPSGYGYTF. In DNA, the CDR3 is TGTGCCAGCAGCTTCCGGGACAGGGGGCCTTCGGGCTATGGCTACACCTTC. The chain uses TRBV3-1 (or the pseudogene TRBV3-2) and TRBJ1-2; TRBD1 matches 12 bases. V shed 5 bases, J shed 4 bases, and the junction held 11 bases outside the gene matches. Germline V gene data show CDR1 as LGHDT and CDR2 as YNNKEL (reference sequence). CDR3 length: 17 amino acids.

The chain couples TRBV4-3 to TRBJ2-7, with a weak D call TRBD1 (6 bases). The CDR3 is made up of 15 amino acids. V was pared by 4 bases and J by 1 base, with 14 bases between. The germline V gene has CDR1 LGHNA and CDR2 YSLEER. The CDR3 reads CASSLQTGLSYEQYF. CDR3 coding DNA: TGCGCCAGCAGCCTCCAGACAGGCTTGTCCTACGAGCAGTACTTC.

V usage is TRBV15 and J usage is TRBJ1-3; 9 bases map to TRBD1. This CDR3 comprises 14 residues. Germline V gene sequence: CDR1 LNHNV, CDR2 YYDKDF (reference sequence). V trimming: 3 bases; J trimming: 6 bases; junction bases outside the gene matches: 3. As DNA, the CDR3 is TGTGCCACCAGCAGGGCACAGGGGGCAAACACCATATATTTT. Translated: CATSRAQGANTIYF. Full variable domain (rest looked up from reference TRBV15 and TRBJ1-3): DAMVIQNPRYQVTQFGKPVTLSCSQTLNHNVMYWYQQKSSQAPKLLFHYYDKDFNNEADTPDNFQSRRPNTSFCFLDIRSPGLGDTAMYLCATSRAQGANTIYFGEGSWLTVV.

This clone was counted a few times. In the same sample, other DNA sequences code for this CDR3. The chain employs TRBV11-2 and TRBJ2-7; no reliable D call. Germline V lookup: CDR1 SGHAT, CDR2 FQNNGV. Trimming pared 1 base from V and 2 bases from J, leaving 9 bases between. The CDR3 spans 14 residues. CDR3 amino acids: CASSLGQTTYEQYF. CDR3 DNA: TGTGCCAGCAGCTTAGGTCAGACAACCTACGAGCAGTACTTC.

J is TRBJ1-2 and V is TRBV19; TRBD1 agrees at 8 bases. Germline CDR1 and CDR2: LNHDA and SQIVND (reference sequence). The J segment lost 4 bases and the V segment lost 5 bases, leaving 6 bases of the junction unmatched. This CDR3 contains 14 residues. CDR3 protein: CASSPDRDRYGYTF. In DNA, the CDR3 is TGTGCCAGTAGTCCGGACAGGGACCGCTATGGCTACACCTTC.

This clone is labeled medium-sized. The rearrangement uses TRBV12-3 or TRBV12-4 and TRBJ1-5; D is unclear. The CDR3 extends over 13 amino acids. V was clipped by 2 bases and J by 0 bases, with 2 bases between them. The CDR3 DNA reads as TGTGCCAGCAGTTTAAATAGCAATCAGCCCCAGCATTTT. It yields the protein CASSLNSNQPQHF.

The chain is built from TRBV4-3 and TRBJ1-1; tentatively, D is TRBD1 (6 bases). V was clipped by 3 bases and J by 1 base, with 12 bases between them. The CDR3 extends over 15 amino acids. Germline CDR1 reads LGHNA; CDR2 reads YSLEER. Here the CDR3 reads CASSHWGHTNTEAFF. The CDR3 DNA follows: TGCGCCAGCAGCCACTGGGGACACACGAACACTGAAGCTTTCTTT.

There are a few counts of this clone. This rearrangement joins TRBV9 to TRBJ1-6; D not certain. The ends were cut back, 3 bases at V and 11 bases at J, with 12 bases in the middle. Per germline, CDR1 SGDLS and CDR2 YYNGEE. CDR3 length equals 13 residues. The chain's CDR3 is CASSEGSIAPLHF. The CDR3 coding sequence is TGTGCCAGCAGCGAGGGCTCCATCGCACCCCTCCACTTT.

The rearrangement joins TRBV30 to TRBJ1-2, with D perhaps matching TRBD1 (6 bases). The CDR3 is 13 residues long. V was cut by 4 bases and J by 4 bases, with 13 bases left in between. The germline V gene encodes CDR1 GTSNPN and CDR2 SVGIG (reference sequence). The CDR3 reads CAWTTGLIYGYTF. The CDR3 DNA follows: TGTGCCTGGACAACAGGGCTAATCTATGGCTACACCTTC.

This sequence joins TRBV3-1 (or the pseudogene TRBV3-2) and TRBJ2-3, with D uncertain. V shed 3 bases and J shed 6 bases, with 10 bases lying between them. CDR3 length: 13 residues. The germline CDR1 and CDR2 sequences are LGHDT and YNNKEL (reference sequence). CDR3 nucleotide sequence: TGTGCCAGCAGCCAGGGTGGACGCGATACGCAGTATTTT. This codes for CASSQGGRDTQYF.

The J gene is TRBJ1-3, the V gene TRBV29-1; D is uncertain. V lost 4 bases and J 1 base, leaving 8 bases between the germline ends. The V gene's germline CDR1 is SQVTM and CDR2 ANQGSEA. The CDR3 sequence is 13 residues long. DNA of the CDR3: TGCAGCGTTGGGATACATTCTGGAAACACCATATATTTT. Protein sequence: CSVGIHSGNTIYF.

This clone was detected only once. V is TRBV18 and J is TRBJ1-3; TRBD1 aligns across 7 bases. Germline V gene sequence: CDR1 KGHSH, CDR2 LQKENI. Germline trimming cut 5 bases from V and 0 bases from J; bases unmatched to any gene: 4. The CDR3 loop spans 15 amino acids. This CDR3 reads CASSSGQSSGNTIYF. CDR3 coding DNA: TGTGCCAGCTCATCGGGACAGAGCTCTGGAAACACCATATATTTT.

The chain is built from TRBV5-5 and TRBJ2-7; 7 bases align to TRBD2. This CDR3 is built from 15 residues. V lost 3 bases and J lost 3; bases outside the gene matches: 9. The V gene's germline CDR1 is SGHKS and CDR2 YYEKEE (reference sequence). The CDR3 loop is CASSSRTRSDYEQYF. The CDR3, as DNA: TGTGCCAGCAGCTCTAGGACTAGGAGCGACTACGAGCAGTACTTC.

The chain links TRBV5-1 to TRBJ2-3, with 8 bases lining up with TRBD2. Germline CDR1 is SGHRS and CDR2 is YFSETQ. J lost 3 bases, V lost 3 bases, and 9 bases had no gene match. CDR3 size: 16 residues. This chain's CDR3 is CASSSLGGGETDTQYF. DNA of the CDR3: TGCGCCAGCAGCTCCCTCGGGGGGGGCGAGACAGATACGCAGTATTTT.

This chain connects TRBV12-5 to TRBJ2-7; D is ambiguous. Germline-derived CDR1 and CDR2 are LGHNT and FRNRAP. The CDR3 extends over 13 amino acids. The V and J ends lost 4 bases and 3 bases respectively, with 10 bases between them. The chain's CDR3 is CASGSPSGYEQYF. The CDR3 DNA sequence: TGTGCTAGTGGTTCTCCCTCCGGCTACGAGCAGTACTTC. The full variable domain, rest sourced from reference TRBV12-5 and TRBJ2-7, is DARVTQTPRHKVTEMGQEVTMRCQPILGHNTVFWYRQTMMQGLELLAYFRNRAPLDDSGMPKDRFSAEMPDATLATLKIQPSEPRDSAVYFCASGSPSGYEQYFGPGTRLTVT.

For the CDR3, the DNA is TGTGCCAGCAGCTTCTACGAGCAGTACTTC. Translation: CASSFYEQYF. V and J are TRBV5-8 and TRBJ2-7, with no clear D. Germline V gives CDR1 SGHTS, CDR2 YDEGEE. V was clipped by 2 bases and J by 3 bases, with 0 bases between them. CDR3 length equals 10 residues. The whole variable domain, remainder taken from reference TRBV5-8 and TRBJ2-7, is EAGVTQSPTHLIKTRGQQATLRCSPISGHTSVYWYQQALGLGLQFLLWYDEGEERNRGNFPPRFSGRQFPNYSSELNVNALELEDSALYLCASSFYEQYFGPGTRLTVT.

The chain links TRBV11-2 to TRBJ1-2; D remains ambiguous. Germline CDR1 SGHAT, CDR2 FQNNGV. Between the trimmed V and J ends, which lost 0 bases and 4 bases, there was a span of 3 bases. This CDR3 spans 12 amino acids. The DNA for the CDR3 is TGTGCCAGCAGCTTAGAAGGCTATGGCTACACCTTC. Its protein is CASSLEGYGYTF.

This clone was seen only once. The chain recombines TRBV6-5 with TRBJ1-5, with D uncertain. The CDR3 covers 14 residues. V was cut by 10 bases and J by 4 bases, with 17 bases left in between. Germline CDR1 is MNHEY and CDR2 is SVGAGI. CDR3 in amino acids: CATPGRVGNQPQHF. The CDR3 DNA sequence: TGTGCCACCCCCGGTAGGGTGGGAAATCAGCCCCAGCATTTT.

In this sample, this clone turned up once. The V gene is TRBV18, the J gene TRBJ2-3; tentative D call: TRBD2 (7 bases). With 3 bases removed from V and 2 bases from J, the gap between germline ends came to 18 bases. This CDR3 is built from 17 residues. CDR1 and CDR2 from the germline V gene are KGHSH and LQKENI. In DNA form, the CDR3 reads TGTGCCAGCTCACCTCTCCGGCGGGGGCCAACCACAGATACGCAGTATTTT. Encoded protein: CASSPLRRGPTTDTQYF.